Presented here are 25 T cell receptor beta chains from one specimen sequenced in a study of PD-1 blockade in classical Hodgkin lymphoma. Profiling relied on immunoSEQ multiplex PCR, and the TCRdb table lists in-frame clones only, not all of them. Of about 50,000 clones in the sample, roughly 80% are singletons; the top ten hold around 12%. The time point denotes: cycle 4 day 1 (C4D1), after 6 weeks of nivolumab. In every patient, relapse followed autologous stem cell transplantation, while exposure to brentuximab vedotin differed. The sample was peripheral blood mononuclear cells (PBMCs), taken before the fourth cycle of nivolumab. The receptors come from a human donor with classical Hodgkin lymphoma.

The V call is TRBV29-1, the J call TRBJ2-7; a possible D gene is TRBD2 (5 bases). Germline V gives CDR1 SQVTM, CDR2 ANQGSEA. The V gene lost 5 bases and the J gene lost 2 bases, with 13 bases spanning the gap. The CDR3 sequence is 13 residues long. The CDR3 DNA follows: TGCAGCGTTCTAGAGGGAACCCCCTACGAGCAGTACTTC. Translation gives CSVLEGTPYEQYF.

The chain couples TRBV7-2 to TRBJ2-7, with TRBD2 as a possible D gene (6 bases). The CDR3 totals 14 residues. Germline values: CDR1 SGHTA, CDR2 FQGNSA. Deletions cut 4 bases from V and 5 bases from J, with 15 bases between. CDR3 coding DNA: TGTGCCAGCAGCTCGGGACTCACTCCCCACGAGCAGTACTTC. This translates into CASSSGLTPHEQYF. The variable domain in full, completed from reference TRBV7-2 and TRBJ2-7, reads GAGVSQSPSNKVTEKGKDVELRCDPISGHTALYWYRQSLGQGLEFLIYFQGNSAPDKSGLPSDRFSAERTGGSVSTLTIQRTQQEDSAVYLCASSSGLTPHEQYFGPGTRLTVT.

This rearrangement joins TRBV7-9 to TRBJ2-2; perhaps TRBD2 as D (6 bases). CDR3 length: 14 amino acids. Per germline, CDR1 SEHNR and CDR2 FQNEAQ (reference sequence). Trimming removed 6 bases at V and 6 bases at J, with 14 bases between. CDR3 DNA: TGTGCCAGCAGTCTCGGACTACTCCCCGGGGAGCTGTTTTTT. Translating gives CASSLGLLPGELFF.

V usage is TRBV29-1 and J usage is TRBJ2-7; 10 positions agree with TRBD1. The V gene's germline CDR1 is SQVTM and CDR2 ANQGSEA. The ends lost 7 bases at V and 4 bases at J; junction bases unmatched: 7. This CDR3 contains 13 residues. The CDR3 sequence is CSGRDRGGYEQYF. As DNA, the CDR3 is TGCAGCGGCCGGGACAGGGGAGGTTACGAGCAGTACTTC.

V gene TRBV6-9 combines with J gene TRBJ2-3; no reliable D call. CDR3 length equals 13 residues. The germline V and J ends were trimmed by 9 bases and 2 bases, with 12 bases remaining between them. The germline V gene has CDR1 MNHGY and CDR2 SVAAGI. CDR3 coding DNA: TGTGCCAGGACCCAGCAGATCACAGATACGCAGTATTTT. It specifies CARTQQITDTQYF.

The chain has TRBV5-1 and TRBJ2-2; no reliable D call. The CDR3 sequence is 15 residues long. Germline CDR1 and CDR2: SGHRS and YFSETQ. The germline V and J ends were trimmed by 0 bases and 4 bases, with 10 bases remaining between them. CDR3 sequence: CASSLAVQATGELFF. CDR3 sequence (DNA): TGCGCCAGCAGCTTGGCGGTTCAGGCCACCGGGGAGCTGTTTTTT.

The J gene is TRBJ2-3, the V gene TRBV5-6; 9 nucleotides align to TRBD1. Unmatched junction bases numbered 9, after V lost 4 bases and J lost 0 bases. The V gene's germline CDR1 is SGHDT and CDR2 YYEEEE. The CDR3 spans 17 residues. CDR3 loop: CASSTTNRGPSTDTQYF. CDR3 bases: TGTGCCAGCAGCACGACGAACAGGGGGCCTAGCACAGATACGCAGTATTTT.

This clone appeared once. This sequence joins TRBV19 and TRBJ1-1; D possibly corresponds to TRBD1 (6 bases). CDR3 length: 14 residues. Germline values: CDR1 LNHDA, CDR2 SQIVND (reference sequence). Trimming stripped 7 bases from V and 2 bases from J, with 14 bases between. The CDR3 here is CASNKRTENTEAFF. Written as DNA, the CDR3 is TGTGCCAGTAACAAGCGGACAGAAAACACTGAAGCTTTCTTT.

The V gene is TRBV28, the J gene TRBJ1-1, with D possibly TRBD1 on 5 matching bases. V lost 5 bases, J lost 6 bases, and 19 bases lay in between. The CDR3 covers 15 residues. Germline lookup yields CDR1 MDHEN and CDR2 SYDVKM. The CDR3 sequence: CASSPRQRGASEAFF. CDR3 nucleotide sequence: TGTGCCAGCAGTCCCCGACAGCGTGGCGCCTCTGAAGCTTTCTTT. Combining the CDR3 with reference TRBV28 and TRBJ1-1 gives the whole variable domain DVKVTQSSRYLVKRTGEKVFLECVQDMDHENMFWYRQDPGLGLRLIYFSYDVKMKEKGDIPEGYSVSREKKERFSLILESASTNQTSMYLCASSPRQRGASEAFFGQGTRLTVV.

The chain joins TRBV4-1 to TRBJ1-5, with D tentatively TRBD1 (6 bases). The V gene lost 1 base and the J gene lost 3 bases, with 10 bases spanning the gap. CDR3 length equals 15 residues. CDR1 is MGHRA, CDR2 YSYEKL, per germline. The chain's CDR3 is CASSQGSGANQPQHF. The CDR3, as DNA: TGCGCCAGCAGCCAAGGCTCAGGGGCCAATCAGCCCCAGCATTTT.

The chain recombines TRBV7-8 with TRBJ2-3; D not certain. From germline, CDR1 is SGHVS and CDR2 FQNEAQ. This CDR3 is 11 amino acids long. Deletions cut 3 bases from V and 7 bases from J, with 5 bases between. The CDR3 coding sequence is TGTGCCAGCAGCTTCGGCTATACGCAGTATTTT. Translated: CASSFGYTQYF.

The rearrangement joins TRBV10-3 to TRBJ2-4; 9 positions agree with TRBD2. This CDR3 region has 17 residues. Germline loops: CDR1 ENHRY, CDR2 SYGVKD. V was clipped by 0 bases and J by 4 bases; unmatched bases: 7. The CDR3 DNA sequence: TGTGCCATCAGTGAGTCGGGCCTAGCGGGACCTAAAAACATTCAGTACTTC. Encoded protein: CAISESGLAGPKNIQYF.

The V call is TRBV27, the J call TRBJ2-1; 12 positions match TRBD2. The CDR3 totals 16 residues. The V gene's germline CDR1 is MNHEY and CDR2 SMNVEV (reference sequence). V was pared by 5 bases and J by 8 bases, with 10 bases of the junction left unmatched. This CDR3 reads CASSIVLAGGPDEQFF. Written as DNA, the CDR3 is TGTGCCAGCAGTATTGTTCTAGCGGGAGGGCCGGATGAGCAGTTCTTC.

This rearrangement joins TRBV14 to TRBJ2-3, with D maybe TRBD2 (6 bases). The CDR3 totals 16 residues. V dropped 4 bases and J dropped 5 bases, with 19 bases sitting between them. Germline assignment: CDR1 SGHDN and CDR2 FVKESK. The CDR3 DNA reads as TGTGCCAGCAGCCCATCCCGGACCCGGCGGGAAGATACGCAGTATTTT. Its translation is CASSPSRTRREDTQYF.

This chain uses TRBV6-5 with TRBJ2-7, with D perhaps TRBD2 (6 bases). The CDR3 consists of 13 residues. CDR1 and CDR2 (germline): MNHEY, SVGAGI. Trimming cost V 7 bases and J 3 bases, with 13 bases left between them. The CDR3 DNA sequence: TGTGCCAGCAAGAACGGAGGGTACTACGAGCAGTACTTC. This translates into CASKNGGYYEQYF.

The chain combines TRBV10-2 with TRBJ2-7; D possibly corresponds to TRBD2 (5 bases). CDR1 is WSHSY, CDR2 SAAADI, per germline. This CDR3 comprises 14 residues. The V end lost 4 bases, the J end lost 5 bases, and 15 bases lay between the germline ends. This chain's CDR3 is CASSVGGSYNEQYF. The CDR3 DNA is TGCGCCAGCAGTGTTGGTGGGAGCTACAACGAGCAGTACTTC.

This clone was recorded only once. One junction end does not reproduce the germline sequence, and a read error may be involved. This chain joins TRBV7-7 and TRBJ2-5; a possible D gene is TRBD1 (5 bases). The CDR3 consists of 13 residues. Germline loops: CDR1 SSHAT, CDR2 FNYEAQ (reference sequence). The CDR3 spells CASSLGEWETQYF. CDR3 in DNA: TGTGCTAGCAGCTTAGGGGAATGGGAGACCCAGTACTTC. Full variable domain (outside the CDR3, taken from reference TRBV7-7 and TRBJ2-5): GAGVSQSPRYKVTKRGQDVTLRCDPISSHATLYWYQQALGQGPEFLTYFNYEAQPDKSGLPSDRFSAERPEGSISTLTIQRTEQRDSAMYRCASSLGEWETQYFGPGTRLLVL.

This CDR3 reads CASSTANTEAFF. For the CDR3, the DNA is TGTGCCAGCAGTACAGCGAACACTGAAGCTTTCTTT. This chain connects TRBV6-5 to TRBJ1-1; D gene unclear. Germline CDR1 and CDR2: MNHEY and SVGAGI. The CDR3 consists of 12 residues. V was cut by 5 bases and J by 1 base, with 5 bases left in between.

The J gene is TRBJ2-1, the V gene TRBV6-1, with D perhaps being TRBD1 or TRBD2 (5 bases each). V dropped 4 bases and J dropped 0 bases, with 10 bases sitting between them. This CDR3 comprises 15 residues. From germline, CDR1 is MNHNS and CDR2 SASEGT. The CDR3 DNA reads as TGTGCCAGCAGTGGCCGGGACCTCTCCTACAATGAGCAGTTCTTC. Protein sequence: CASSGRDLSYNEQFF.

The genes are TRBV27 and TRBJ2-1; TRBD2 matches 8 bases. V gave up 0 bases and J gave up 0 bases; unmatched junction bases: 7. The CDR3 length is 18 residues. CDR1 is MNHEY and CDR2 is SMNVEV in the germline V gene (reference sequence). This chain's CDR3 is CASSLSPGAGASYNEQFF. The CDR3 DNA sequence: TGTGCCAGCAGTTTATCCCCCGGAGCGGGAGCCTCCTACAATGAGCAGTTCTTC.

The rearrangement links TRBV7-2 to TRBJ2-7; 8 nucleotides agree with TRBD1. The CDR3 totals 15 residues. Germline assignment: CDR1 SGHTA and CDR2 FQGNSA. Trimming removed 4 bases from V and 6 bases from J; junction bases left unmatched: 11. CDR3 protein: CASSYDRTGRGEQYF. The CDR3 nucleotides are TGTGCCAGCAGCTACGATCGGACAGGGCGAGGCGAGCAGTACTTC.

The chain is built from TRBV7-9 and TRBJ1-2; perhaps TRBD1 as D (5 bases). This CDR3 is 15 amino acids long. V lost 3 bases, J lost 8 bases, and 19 bases lay in between. Per the germline V gene, CDR1 is SEHNR and CDR2 is FQNEAQ (reference sequence). The DNA for the CDR3 is TGTGCCAGCAGCTTTACACAGGAAACAAGGAAAGGCTACACCTTC. This sequence encodes CASSFTQETRKGYTF.

The chain uses TRBV6-5 and TRBJ1-5; D is unresolved. The CDR3 length is 13 residues. Germline V CDR1 and CDR2: MNHEY, SVGAGI. V was clipped by 2 bases and J by 6 bases, with 8 bases between them. The CDR3 DNA reads TGTGCCAGCAGTTACGGGTGGGGTCAGCCCCAGCATTTT. Its protein is CASSYGWGQPQHF.

Regarding this clone: The junction departs from the called germline gene at one end, perhaps through a read error. The chain couples TRBV30 to TRBJ1-5, with 8 bases matching TRBD1. The CDR3 is made up of 14 amino acids. Per germline, CDR1 GTSNPN and CDR2 SVGIG (reference sequence). The CDR3 bases are TGTGCCTGGAGCCCCCCAGGGGGCAACCAGCCCCAGCATTTT. Translating gives CAWSPPGGNQPQHF.

This clone has more than one count but fewer than ten. The chain carries TRBV9 and TRBJ2-7; 9 bases align to TRBD1. The germline V gene has CDR1 SGDLS and CDR2 YYNGEE. V trimming: 4 bases; J trimming: 5 bases; junction bases outside the gene matches: 10. The CDR3 extends over 15 amino acids. CDR3: CASSKGTGQSNEQYF. As DNA, the CDR3 is TGTGCCAGCAGCAAAGGGACAGGGCAGTCGAACGAGCAGTACTTC.